This T cell receptor (beta chain) is drawn from a study of spatial heterogeneity in lung cancer. The time point: sample taken at primary tumor resection. This clonotype occurred many times. TCRdb re-called the 5' RACE reads with MiXCR, one entry per CDR3 protein. The table has tens of thousands of distinct CDR3 sequences, around 7.5% seen once. Germline V gives CDR1 LNHNV, CDR2 YYDKDF (reference sequence). CDR3 length equals 15 residues. V lost 3 bases and J 3 bases, leaving 14 bases between the germline ends. The V and J genes are TRBV15 and TRBJ1-1; possible D gene TRBD1, 6 bases. This clonotype was obtained from a male donor with early-stage non-small cell lung cancer. The sequencing here drew on PBMCs, taken at surgery. This CDR3 reads CATSSRGPTYTEAFF. The CDR3 DNA is TGTGCCACCAGCAGCAGGGGCCCTACTTACACTGAAGCTTTCTTT.